This T cell receptor beta chain was retrieved from a study of T cell responses to AZD1222 COVID-19 vaccine. Here immunoSEQ multiplex PCR was the method, and the copy in TCRdb shows in-frame clones only, minus some. This sample yields some 48,000 clones, of which just over 85% are seen a single time; roughly 6.4% belongs to the top ten. The J segment lost 6 bases and the V segment lost 3 bases, leaving 2 bases of the junction unmatched. Germline CDR1 is KGHSH and CDR2 is LQKENI. This CDR3 has 14 amino acids. The chain uses TRBV18 and TRBJ1-6, with TRBD1 identical over 7 bases. The clonotype was recovered from an adult who received the AZD1222 COVID-19 vaccine. The sequencing used peripheral blood, collected 28 days after the second AZD1222 dose. Written as DNA, the CDR3 is TGTGCCAGCTCACCCGACAGGGCTAATTCACCCCTCCACTTT. Encoded protein: CASSPDRANSPLHF.